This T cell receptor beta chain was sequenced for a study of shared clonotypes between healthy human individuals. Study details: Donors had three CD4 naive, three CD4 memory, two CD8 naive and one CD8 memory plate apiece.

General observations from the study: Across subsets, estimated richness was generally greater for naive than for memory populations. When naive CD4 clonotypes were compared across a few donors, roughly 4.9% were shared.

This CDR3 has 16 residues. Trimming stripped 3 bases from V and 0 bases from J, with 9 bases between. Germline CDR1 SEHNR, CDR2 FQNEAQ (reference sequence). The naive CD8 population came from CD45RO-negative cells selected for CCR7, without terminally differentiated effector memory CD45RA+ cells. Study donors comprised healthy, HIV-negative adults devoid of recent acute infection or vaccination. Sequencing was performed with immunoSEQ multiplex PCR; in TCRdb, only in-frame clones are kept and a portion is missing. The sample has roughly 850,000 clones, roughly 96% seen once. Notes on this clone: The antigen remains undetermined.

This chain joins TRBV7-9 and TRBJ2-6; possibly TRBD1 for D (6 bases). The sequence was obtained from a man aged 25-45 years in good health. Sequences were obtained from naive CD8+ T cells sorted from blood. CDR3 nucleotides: TGTGCCAGCAGCTTTCAGGGGCGCTCTGGGGCCAACGTCCTGACTTTC. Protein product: CASSFQGRSGANVLTF.